These T cell receptor beta chains were read from a single sample in a study of blood T cell repertoires in COVID-19. Data came from immunoSEQ multiplex PCR; TCRdb stores just in-frame clones and leaves some out. The table includes fewer than 250,000 clones, approximately 90% detected once. The specimen sequenced was peripheral blood. The receptor source for this set is a man aged 25-40 years with COVID-19, enrolled during active disease. CDR3s include the opening cysteine and the closing phenylalanine or tryptophan. A D gene is named only where the DNA matches it firmly. Part of the rows lack a size; the others show once, few, many or a class for expanded clones.

J gene: TRBJ1-2
D gene: TRBD1
clone size: NA
V gene: TRBV27
CDR3 length: 15
CDR3 DNA: TGTGCCAGCAGTTTAATCGGGACAGGGGTCTATGGCTACACCTTC
CDR3 protein: CASSLIGTGVYGYTF

J gene: TRBJ2-3
D gene: TRBD1
clone size: NA
V gene: TRBV5-4
CDR3 length: 16
CDR3 DNA: TGTGCCAGCAGCCTGAGGACAGGGGCGGACACAGATACGCAGTATTTT
CDR3 protein: CASSLRTGADTDTQYF

J gene: TRBJ2-7
D gene: NA
clone size: NA
V gene: TRBV28
CDR3 length: 12
CDR3 DNA: TGTGCCAGCACCACGCCACACCGCGAGCAGTACTTC
CDR3 protein: CASTTPHREQYF

J gene: TRBJ2-7
D gene: TRBD1
clone size: NA
V gene: TRBV10-3
CDR3 length: 15
CDR3 DNA: TGTGCCATCAGTGAAGGGACAGGGGCCCTCTACGAGCAGTACTTC
CDR3 protein: CAISEGTGALYEQYF

J gene: TRBJ2-6
D gene: NA
clone size: NA
V gene: TRBV18
CDR3 length: 18
CDR3 DNA: TGTGCCAGCTCACCACTAGGAACTATCTTGGTGGGGGCCAACGTCCTGACTTTC
CDR3 protein: CASSPLGTILVGANVLTF

J gene: TRBJ2-6
D gene: NA
clone size: NA
V gene: TRBV5-5
CDR3 length: 18
CDR3 DNA: TGTGCCAGCTTCGAAATGGGCCTCAACAGGGCTGGGGCCAACGTCCTGACTTTC
CDR3 protein: CASFEMGLNRAGANVLTF

J gene: TRBJ1-1
D gene: TRBD1
clone size: NA
V gene: TRBV6-5
CDR3 length: 14
CDR3 DNA: TGTGCCAGCAGCCTGGACAGGATCACTAAACAAGCTTTCTTT
CDR3 protein: CASSLDRITKQAFF

J gene: TRBJ1-1
D gene: TRBD1
clone size: NA
V gene: TRBV4-2
CDR3 length: 16
CDR3 DNA: TGTGCCAGCACCCGGGACAGGGGGCTTGGGAACACTGAAGCTTTCTTT
CDR3 protein: CASTRDRGLGNTEAFF

J gene: TRBJ1-2
D gene: TRBD1
clone size: once
V gene: TRBV7-3
CDR3 length: 16
CDR3 DNA: TGTGCCAGCAGCTTAAATCCGGGGACAGGAATCGATGGCTACACCTTC
CDR3 protein: CASSLNPGTGIDGYTF

J gene: TRBJ1-2
D gene: TRBD1
clone size: few
V gene: TRBV28
CDR3 length: 13
CDR3 DNA: TGTGCCAGCAGTTTGGCACAGGGGTATGGCTACACCTTC
CDR3 protein: CASSLAQGYGYTF

J gene: TRBJ1-2
D gene: NA
clone size: NA
V gene: TRBV5-1
CDR3 length: 13
CDR3 DNA: TGCGCCAGCAGCTTGGAACAGGCCTATGGCTACACCTTC
CDR3 protein: CASSLEQAYGYTF

J gene: TRBJ2-1
D gene: TRBD1
clone size: NA
V gene: TRBV28
CDR3 length: 17
CDR3 DNA: TGTGCCAGCAGTTTTAGCGGGTCGGGACAGGGGGCCTATGAGCAGTTCTTC
CDR3 protein: CASSFSGSGQGAYEQFF

J gene: TRBJ2-3
D gene: NA
clone size: NA
V gene: TRBV7-2
CDR3 length: 13
CDR3 DNA: TGTGCCAGCAGCTTACCGGGCACAGATACGCAGTATTTT
CDR3 protein: CASSLPGTDTQYF

J gene: TRBJ1-5
D gene: NA
clone size: NA
V gene: TRBV7-2
CDR3 length: 15
CDR3 DNA: TGTGCCAGCAGCTTAGAGGCAGGGCCAAATCAGCCCCAGCATTTT
CDR3 protein: CASSLEAGPNQPQHF

J gene: TRBJ2-3
D gene: TRBD2
clone size: NA
V gene: TRBV28
CDR3 length: 15
CDR3 DNA: TGTGCCAGCAGTTCCGGGACTATCTACACAGATACGCAGTATTTT
CDR3 protein: CASSSGTIYTDTQYF